These 18 T cell receptor beta chains were sequenced from one sample in a study of shared clonotypes between healthy human individuals (TCRdb year 2020). The receptor library was made with the immunoSEQ multiplex PCR assay. TCRdb re-hosts the immuneACCESS table, in-frame sequences only. Its copies lack some clones; in the studies checked, an unresolved V gene accounts for under half of them, and the cause for the rest is not known. This sample holds some 2,000,000 clones; roughly 95% were observed only once. Of the sample, roughly 0.13% falls within the top ten clones. Sequencing was done on a sample of naive CD4+ T cells sorted from blood. Explained via the paper, the cell subset or site label denotes: CD45RA+ positively selected. The receptors here all came from a man aged 18 to 29 in good health.

The chain links TRBV30 to TRBJ2-1; TRBD2 matches 10 bases. Trimming cost V 3 bases and J 15 bases; bases outside gene matches: 14. Germline CDR1 and CDR2: GTSNPN and SVGIG (reference sequence). CDR3 length: 14 amino acids. The CDR3 nucleotides read TGTGCCTGGAGCCCTCCGGGACTAGCGTCCCGTAGGTTCTTC. Translated: CAWSPPGLASRRFF.

The chain joins TRBV11-2 to TRBJ2-3, with TRBD2 identical over 11 bases. V shed 2 bases, J shed 3 bases, and the junction held 10 bases outside the gene matches. Germline V lookup: CDR1 SGHAT, CDR2 FQNNGV. This CDR3 comprises 18 residues. The CDR3 bases are TGTGCCAGCAGCTTAAAGGTCCGGAGACTAGCGGGGACAGATACGCAGTATTTT. This encodes CASSLKVRRLAGTDTQYF.

This CDR3 reads CASSRQLTSGRSYEQYF. CDR3 coding DNA: TGTGCCAGCAGCCGACAATTGACTAGCGGGAGGTCCTACGAGCAGTACTTC. The chain uses TRBV7-2 and TRBJ2-7; 13 bases align to TRBD2. The CDR3 spans 17 residues. V lost 5 bases, J lost 1 base, and 8 bases stayed unmatched. Germline V CDR1 and CDR2: SGHTA, FQGNSA. Using reference TRBV7-2 and TRBJ2-7 for the parts outside the CDR3, the full variable domain is GAGVSQSPSNKVTEKGKDVELRCDPISGHTALYWYRQSLGQGLEFLIYFQGNSAPDKSGLPSDRFSAERTGGSVSTLTIQRTQQEDSAVYLCASSRQLTSGRSYEQYFGPGTRLTVT.

This clone turned up a few times. The CDR3 DNA reads TGTGCCAGTATACCGGCTCCAGATCGTTGGGATGGCTACACCTTC. Translating gives CASIPAPDRWDGYTF. V gene TRBV19 combines with J gene TRBJ1-2; D uncertain. Looked up from germline, CDR1 is LNHDA and CDR2 is SQIVND (reference sequence). The CDR3 runs 15 residues. The germline V and J ends were trimmed by 7 bases and 6 bases, with 21 bases remaining between them.

This clone was observed a single time. The chain is built from TRBV6-5 and TRBJ2-1; TRBD1 matches 7 bases. The junction had 8 bases not matched to a gene; V was cut back by 5 bases and J by 4 bases. Germline lookup yields CDR1 MNHEY and CDR2 SVGAGI. The CDR3 is made up of 15 amino acids. In nucleotides, the CDR3 is TGTGCCAGCAGTACTTCCGGGACAGCTTACAATGAGCAGTTCTTC. It encodes CASSTSGTAYNEQFF.

V usage is TRBV6-5 and J usage is TRBJ1-5, with unresolved D. Germline-derived CDR1 and CDR2 are MNHEY and SVGAGI. CDR3 length equals 15 residues. Trimming removed 0 bases at V and 0 bases at J, with 6 bases between. The DNA of the CDR3 is TGTGCCAGCAGTTACTCCCCAGATAGCAATCAGCCCCAGCATTTT. Amino acids: CASSYSPDSNQPQHF.

As for this clone: The junction departs from germline at one end; a sequencing error may be responsible. The genes are TRBV6-6 and TRBJ2-5, with TRBD1 as a possible D gene (5 bases). This CDR3 is built from 14 residues. CDR1 is MNHNY, CDR2 SVGAGI, per germline (reference sequence). CDR3 nucleotides: TGTGCCAGCAGTGACTCGACAGCAACGGAGACCCAGTACTTC. It encodes CASSDSTATETQYF.

Details on this clone: The same CDR3 is also encoded by other DNA sequences in this sample. The chain employs TRBV5-6 and TRBJ2-6; the D is unclear. There are 15 residues in the CDR3. Germline V gene lookup returns CDR1 SGHDT and CDR2 YYEEEE. The V gene lost 0 bases and the J gene lost 0 bases, with 4 bases spanning the gap. CDR3 protein: CASSLGASGANVLTF. The CDR3 region has the DNA TGTGCCAGCAGCTTGGGGGCCTCTGGGGCCAACGTCCTGACTTTC. The variable domain in full, with the rest retrieved from reference TRBV5-6 and TRBJ2-6, is DAGVTQSPTHLIKTRGQQVTLRCSPKSGHDTVSWYQQALGQGPQFIFQYYEEEERQRGNFPDRFSGHQFPNYSSELNVNALLLGDSALYLCASSLGASGANVLTFGAGSRLTVL.

V usage is TRBV28 and J usage is TRBJ2-1; D is undetermined. Trimming took off 6 bases at V and 0 bases at J, with 9 bases between the two ends. The CDR3 is made up of 14 amino acids. Germline values: CDR1 MDHEN, CDR2 SYDVKM. Written as DNA, the CDR3 is TGTGCCAGCAGCGAGTGGAGCTCCTACAATGAGCAGTTCTTC. This encodes CASSEWSSYNEQFF.

V and J are TRBV28 and TRBJ1-4; D may be TRBD1 (5 bases). CDR3 length equals 14 residues. Germline values: CDR1 MDHEN, CDR2 SYDVKM. V lost 4 bases and J 7 bases, leaving 13 bases between the germline ends. The CDR3 bases are TGTGCCAGCAGTTATGGGGGGATCCCTGAAAAACTGTTTTTT. Encoded protein: CASSYGGIPEKLFF.

This chain uses TRBV5-5 with TRBJ1-2; D gene uncertain. The germline CDR1 and CDR2 sequences are SGHKS and YYEKEE (reference sequence). The CDR3 has 13 amino acids. The V and J ends lost 4 bases and 0 bases respectively, with 7 bases between them. The DNA for the CDR3 is TGTGCCAGCAGCCAGAGTCCTAACTATGGCTACACCTTC. Amino acids: CASSQSPNYGYTF.

The CDR3 nucleotides are TGTGCCAGCGTGCGGGGGGGGCCCTACGAGCAGTACTTC. Encoded protein: CASVRGGPYEQYF. The chain is built from TRBV6-6 and TRBJ2-7; 9 nucleotides match TRBD2. The CDR3 consists of 13 residues. Germline CDR1 is MNHNY and CDR2 is SVGAGI (reference sequence). J was trimmed by 2 bases and V by 8 bases; bases with no gene match: 4.

V and J are TRBV10-2 and TRBJ1-5; a weak D match, TRBD1 (5 bases). This CDR3 is 13 amino acids long. CDR1 is WSHSY and CDR2 is SAAADI in the germline V gene. V lost 4 bases and J 10 bases, leaving 14 bases between the germline ends. The CDR3 DNA follows: TGCGCCAGCAGTGGGGCCCCAGGGAATCCCCAGCATTTT. It specifies CASSGAPGNPQHF.

The chain links TRBV10-1 to TRBJ2-1; a possible D gene is TRBD1 (5 bases). The length of the CDR3 is 15 residues. Per the germline V gene, CDR1 is WNHNN and CDR2 is SYGVQD (reference sequence). V was cut by 5 bases and J by 0 bases, with 11 bases left in between. CDR3 region: CASSKDTGSYNEQFF. For the CDR3, the DNA is TGCGCCAGCAGTAAGGACACAGGCTCCTACAATGAGCAGTTCTTC.

This clone was recorded only once. J is TRBJ2-3 and V is TRBV30; D possibly uses TRBD1 or TRBD2 (5 bases each). The CDR3 runs 15 residues. The germline V and J ends were trimmed by 1 base and 3 bases, with 14 bases remaining between them. The germline V gene encodes CDR1 GTSNPN and CDR2 SVGIG (reference sequence). CDR3 residues: CAWSGTGTRTDTQYF. The CDR3 DNA follows: TGTGCCTGGAGTGGGACCGGGACCAGGACAGATACGCAGTATTTT.

Concerning this clone: Other nucleotide sequences from this sample produce the same CDR3. The genes are TRBV6-1 and TRBJ1-4; 11 bases are a match to TRBD1. Germline-derived CDR1 and CDR2 are MNHNS and SASEGT. After removal of 6 bases from V and 8 bases from J, the junction contained 5 bases not matched to a gene. The length of the CDR3 is 14 residues. In nucleotides, the CDR3 is TGTGCCAGCAGCCGGGACAGGGGGAGGGAAAAACTGTTTTTT. This sequence encodes CASSRDRGREKLFF.

The sample holds one count of this clone. The chain joins TRBV11-2 to TRBJ2-7; TRBD2 agrees at 8 bases. V gave up 1 base and J gave up 5 bases; unmatched junction bases: 7. This CDR3 has 15 amino acids. Germline V gene data show CDR1 as SGHAT and CDR2 as FQNNGV. CDR3 sequence (DNA): TGTGCCAGCAGCTTAGTGGGACTAGGTCCTCACGAGCAGTACTTC. This translates into CASSLVGLGPHEQYF.

The chain is built from TRBV19 and TRBJ1-1, with D hard to call. Germline V gene data show CDR1 as LNHDA and CDR2 as SQIVND (reference sequence). This CDR3 has 13 residues. Between the trimmed V and J ends, which lost 4 bases and 3 bases, there was a span of 9 bases. The CDR3 DNA is TGTGCCAGTAGTACTCAGCGGCACACTGAAGCTTTCTTT. Its translation: CASSTQRHTEAFF.